Reported below is one T cell receptor (beta chain). Its antigen is as yet unknown. This sample is part of a study of identifying expanded T cells in peripheral blood. Trimming shortened V by 1 base and J by 7 bases, and 17 bases separated the two germline ends. Looked up from germline, CDR1 is LNHNV and CDR2 is YYDKDF (reference sequence). This CDR3 contains 16 residues. Repertoires were generated with immunoSEQ multiplex PCR, while TCRdb's copy carries only in-frame clones and drops some. The profile shows about 110,000 clones, 75% to 90% of them singletons. Study results and limitations: Two-week clone count variance significantly increased as total template count grew. Over approximately two and four weeks, about 15 and 19 clones changed, versus 1.2 between replicates.

Collection occurred without any documented infections or immune events in donors. The rearrangement links TRBV15 to TRBJ1-5; possible D gene TRBD1, 6 bases. The sequence was collected from a person aged 18 to 70 in good health. The sample taken for sequencing was blood. In nucleotides, the CDR3 is TGTGCCACCAGCAGAGGGTGGGGGCCGGGACACCAGCCCCAGCATTTT. Residues: CATSRGWGPGHQPQHF.